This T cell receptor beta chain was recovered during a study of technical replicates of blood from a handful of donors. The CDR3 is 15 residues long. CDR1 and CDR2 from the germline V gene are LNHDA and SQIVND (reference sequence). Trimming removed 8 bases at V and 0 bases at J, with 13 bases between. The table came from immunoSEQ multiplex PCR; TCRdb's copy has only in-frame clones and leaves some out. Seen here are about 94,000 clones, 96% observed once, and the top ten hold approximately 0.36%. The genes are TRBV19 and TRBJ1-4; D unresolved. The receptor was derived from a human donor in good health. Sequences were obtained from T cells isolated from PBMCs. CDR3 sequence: CASYPGGATNEKLFF. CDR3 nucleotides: TGTGCCAGTTACCCCGGCGGCGCAACTAATGAAAAACTGTTTTTT.